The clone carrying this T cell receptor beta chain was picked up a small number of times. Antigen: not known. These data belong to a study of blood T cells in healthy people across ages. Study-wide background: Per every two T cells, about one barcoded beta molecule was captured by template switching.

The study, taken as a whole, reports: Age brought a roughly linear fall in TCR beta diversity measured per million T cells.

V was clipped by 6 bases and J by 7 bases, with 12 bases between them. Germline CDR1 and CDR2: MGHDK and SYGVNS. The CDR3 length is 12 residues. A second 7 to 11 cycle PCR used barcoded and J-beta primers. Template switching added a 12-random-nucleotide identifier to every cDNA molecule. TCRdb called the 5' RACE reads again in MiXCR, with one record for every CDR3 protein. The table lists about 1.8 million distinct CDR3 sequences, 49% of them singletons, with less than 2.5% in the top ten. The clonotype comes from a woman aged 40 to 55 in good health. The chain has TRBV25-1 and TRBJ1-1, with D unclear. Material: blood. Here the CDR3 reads CASRGSEFEAFF. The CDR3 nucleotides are TGTGCCAGCAGAGGCAGCGAGTTTGAAGCTTTCTTT.